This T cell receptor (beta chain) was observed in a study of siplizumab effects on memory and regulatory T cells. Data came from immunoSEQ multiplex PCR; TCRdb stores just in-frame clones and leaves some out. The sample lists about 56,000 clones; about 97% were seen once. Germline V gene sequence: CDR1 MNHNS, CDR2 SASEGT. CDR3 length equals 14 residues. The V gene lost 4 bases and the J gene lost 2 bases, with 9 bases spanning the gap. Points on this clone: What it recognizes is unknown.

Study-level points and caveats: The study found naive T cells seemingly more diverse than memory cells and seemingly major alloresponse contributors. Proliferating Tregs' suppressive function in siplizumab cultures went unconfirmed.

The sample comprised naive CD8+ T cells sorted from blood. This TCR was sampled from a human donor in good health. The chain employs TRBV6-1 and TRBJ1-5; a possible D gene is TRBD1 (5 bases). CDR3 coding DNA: TGTGCCAGCAGTGCCCTCAGGGGCAATCAGCCCCAGCATTTT. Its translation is CASSALRGNQPQHF.